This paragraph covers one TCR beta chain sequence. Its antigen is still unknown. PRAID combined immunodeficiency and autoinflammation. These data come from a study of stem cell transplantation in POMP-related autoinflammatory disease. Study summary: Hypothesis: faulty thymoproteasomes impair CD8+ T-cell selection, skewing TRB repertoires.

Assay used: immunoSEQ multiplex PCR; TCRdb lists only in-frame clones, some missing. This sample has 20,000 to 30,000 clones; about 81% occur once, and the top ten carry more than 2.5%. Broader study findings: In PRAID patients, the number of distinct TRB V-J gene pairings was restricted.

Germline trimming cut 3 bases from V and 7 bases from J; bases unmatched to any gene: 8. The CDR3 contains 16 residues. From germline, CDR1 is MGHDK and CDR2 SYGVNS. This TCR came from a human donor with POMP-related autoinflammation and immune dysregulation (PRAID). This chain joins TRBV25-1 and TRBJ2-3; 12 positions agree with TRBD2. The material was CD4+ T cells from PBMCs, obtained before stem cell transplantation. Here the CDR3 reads CASSELTSGRAYTQYF. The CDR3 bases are TGTGCCAGCAGTGAGTTGACTAGCGGGAGAGCATATACGCAGTATTTT.